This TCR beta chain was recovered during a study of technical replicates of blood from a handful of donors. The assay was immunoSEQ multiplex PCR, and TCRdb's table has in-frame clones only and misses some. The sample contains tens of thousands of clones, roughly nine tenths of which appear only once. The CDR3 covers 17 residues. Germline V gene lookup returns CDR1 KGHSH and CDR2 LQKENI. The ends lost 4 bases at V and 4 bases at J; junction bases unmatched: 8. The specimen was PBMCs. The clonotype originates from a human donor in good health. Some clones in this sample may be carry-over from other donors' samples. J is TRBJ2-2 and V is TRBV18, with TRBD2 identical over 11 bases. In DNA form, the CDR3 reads TGTGCCAGCTCACAGAATCTAGCGGGAGGACCCACCGGGGAGCTGTTTTTT. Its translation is CASSQNLAGGPTGELFF.